Included here is one TCR beta chain sequence, with context. Its cognate antigen is unknown. Germline V gives CDR1 KGHDR, CDR2 SFDVKD. The CDR3 is 16 residues long. V lost 7 bases, J lost 2 bases, and 9 bases stayed unmatched. Sequencing used immunoSEQ multiplex PCR; TCRdb keeps in-frame clones, though not all of them. The repertoire has 90,000 to 150,000 clones, 88% of them found once; the top ten carry about 2.4%. This sample was included in a study of T cell responses to AZD1222 COVID-19 vaccine. The study, taken as a whole, reports: In the spike-specific TCR repertoire, nearly half reportedly target unmutated variant regions.

This sequence originates from an adult in good health. Material: peripheral blood, obtained on day 0 of AZD1222 vaccination. The rearrangement uses TRBV24-1 and TRBJ2-2; TRBD1 aligns across 7 bases. The CDR3 loop reads CATRQGPGINTGELFF. The CDR3 DNA reads as TGTGCCACCAGACAGGGGCCAGGGATAAACACCGGGGAGCTGTTTTTT.